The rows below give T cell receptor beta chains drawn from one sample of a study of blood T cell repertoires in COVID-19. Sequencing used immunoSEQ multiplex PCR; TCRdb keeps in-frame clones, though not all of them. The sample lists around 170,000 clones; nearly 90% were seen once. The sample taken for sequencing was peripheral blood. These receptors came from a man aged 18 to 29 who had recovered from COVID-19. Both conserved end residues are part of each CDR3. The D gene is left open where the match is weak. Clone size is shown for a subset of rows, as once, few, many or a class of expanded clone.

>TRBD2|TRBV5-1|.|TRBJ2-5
TGCGCCAGCAGCTTGGCCCCTAGCGGGAGGGCTAGAGAGACCCAGTACTTC
CASSLAPSGRARETQYF
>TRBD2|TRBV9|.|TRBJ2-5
TGTGCCAGCAGCGTGAAAACCCCGGGACTAGCGGGAGGAGTCGCCCAAGAGACCCAGTACTTC
CASSVKTPGLAGGVAQETQYF
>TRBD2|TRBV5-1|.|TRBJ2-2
TGCGCCAGCAGCTTGAGTAGCGGGAGAGGGACCGGGGAGCTGTTTTTT
CASSLSSGRGTGELFF
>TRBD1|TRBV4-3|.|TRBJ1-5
TGCGCCAGCAGCCAGAACAGGGGCGCGGGTCAGCCCCAGCATTTT
CASSQNRGAGQPQHF
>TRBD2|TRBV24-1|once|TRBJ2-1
TGTGCCACCAGTGAACGGACTAGCGGGAACAATGAGCAGTTCTTC
CATSERTSGNNEQFF
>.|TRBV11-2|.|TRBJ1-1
TGTGCCAGCAGCTGGGGGGGTGTCACTGAAGCTTTCTTT
CASSWGGVTEAFF
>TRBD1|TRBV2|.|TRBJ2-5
TGTGCCAGCAGCGCCGGGACAGAGCAAGAGACCCAGTACTTC
CASSAGTEQETQYF
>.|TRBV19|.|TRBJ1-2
TGTGCCAGTAGCCTACAGGGAAGTAACTATGGCTACACCTTC
CASSLQGSNYGYTF
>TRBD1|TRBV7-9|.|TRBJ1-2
TGTGCCAGCAGCGACACCGGGACAGGGGGTGGCTACACCTTC
CASSDTGTGGGYTF
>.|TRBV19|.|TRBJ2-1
TGTGCCAGTAGTATCACAGGGTATGAGCAGTTCTTC
CASSITGYEQFF
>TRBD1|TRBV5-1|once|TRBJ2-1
TGCGCCAGCCTGGGACAGGGAAATGAGCAGTTCTTC
CASLGQGNEQFF
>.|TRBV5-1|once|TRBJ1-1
TGCGCCAGCAGCTTCAAGGCAGGGAGGAATAAGAACACTGAAGCTTTCTTT
CASSFKAGRNKNTEAFF
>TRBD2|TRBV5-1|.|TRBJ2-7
TGCGCCAGCAGCTTGGTCGAAGGGCGGGGGGCGAGGGAGCAGTACTTC
CASSLVEGRGAREQYF
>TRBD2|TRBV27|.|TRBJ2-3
TGTGCCAGCAGCCGAGCGGGGATCACAGATACGCAGTATTTT
CASSRAGITDTQYF
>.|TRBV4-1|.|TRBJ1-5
TGCGCCAGCAGCCAAGGGACAGAGAATCAGCCCCAGCATTTT
CASSQGTENQPQHF
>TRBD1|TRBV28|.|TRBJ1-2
TGTGCCAGCAGTTTTAACAGGGGGCTTGGCTACACCTTC
CASSFNRGLGYTF
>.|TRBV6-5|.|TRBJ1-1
TGTGCCAGCAGTTACTCGAAGGAGGGGATGAACACTGAAGCTTTCTTT
CASSYSKEGMNTEAFF
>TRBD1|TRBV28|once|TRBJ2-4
TGTGCCAGCAGTGAGACAGGGGGCCGAGCCAAAAACATTCAGTACTTC
CASSETGGRAKNIQYF
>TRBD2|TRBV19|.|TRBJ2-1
TGTGCCAGTAGTGATACGGGACTAGCGGGAGGGGAGCAGTTCTTC
CASSDTGLAGGEQFF
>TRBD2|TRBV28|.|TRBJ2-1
TGTGCCAGCAGACCCGGGACTAGCCGCAATGAGCAGTTCTTC
CASRPGTSRNEQFF
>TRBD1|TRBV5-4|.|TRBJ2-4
TGTGCCAGCAGCTTTCCGGGACAGGGGAACATTCAGTACTTC
CASSFPGQGNIQYF
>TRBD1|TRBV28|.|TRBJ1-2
TGTGCCAGCAGTCCTGCGGATGGGACAGGGATTGGGGGCTACACCTTC
CASSPADGTGIGGYTF
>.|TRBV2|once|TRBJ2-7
TGTGCCAGCAGCAGGCGAGAGATCTACGAGCAGTACTTC
CASSRREIYEQYF
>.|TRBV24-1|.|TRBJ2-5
TGTGCCACCAGTGACTTCCCACTCAAAGAGACCCAGTACTTC
CATSDFPLKETQYF
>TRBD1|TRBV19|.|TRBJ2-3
TGTGCCAGTAGCTCGGGACAGCCTACGGGAGATACGCAGTATTTT
CASSSGQPTGDTQYF
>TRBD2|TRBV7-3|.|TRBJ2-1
TGTGCCAGCAGCACCGGGACTAGCGGTTACAATGAGCAGTTCTTC
CASSTGTSGYNEQFF
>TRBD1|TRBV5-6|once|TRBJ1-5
TGTGCCAGCAGCTTGGGGAGGACAGGGTCAAATCAGCCCCAGCATTTT
CASSLGRTGSNQPQHF
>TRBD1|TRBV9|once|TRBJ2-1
TGTGCCAGCAGCCTAGACAGGGGCTCCTACAATGAGCAGTTCTTC
CASSLDRGSYNEQFF
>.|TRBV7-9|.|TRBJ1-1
TGTGCCAGCAGCTTCAGGGAAGGGCTGAACACTGAAGCTTTCTTT
CASSFREGLNTEAFF
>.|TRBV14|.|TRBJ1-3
TGTGCCAGCAGCCAAGGCTTTACCCGGGGATATGGAAACACCATATATTTT
CASSQGFTRGYGNTIYF
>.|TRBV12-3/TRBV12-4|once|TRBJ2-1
TGTGCCAGCAGCACAGGGTACAATGAGCAGTTCTTC
CASSTGYNEQFF
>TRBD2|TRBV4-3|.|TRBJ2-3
TGCGCCAGCAGCCGGGAGAGACTAGCGGCAGATACGCAGTATTTT
CASSRERLAADTQYF
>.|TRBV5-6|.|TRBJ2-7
TGTGCCAGCAGCTCAGCAGGCGTCAGGTCCTACGAGCAGTACTTC
CASSSAGVRSYEQYF
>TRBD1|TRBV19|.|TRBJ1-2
TGTGCCAGTAAGCCGGACAGGCTCTCCTATGGCTACACCTTC
CASKPDRLSYGYTF
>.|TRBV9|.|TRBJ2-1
TGTGCCAGCAGCGTAGAAGCGTACAATGAGCAGTTCTTC
CASSVEAYNEQFF
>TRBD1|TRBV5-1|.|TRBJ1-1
TGCGCCAGCAGCTTGGCTCGACCCCCAGGGGGTACTGAAGCTTTCTTT
CASSLARPPGGTEAFF
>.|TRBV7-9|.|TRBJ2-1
TGTGCCAGCAGCTTAGTAGCGAAAGAGCAGTTCTTC
CASSLVAKEQFF
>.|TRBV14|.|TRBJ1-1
TGTGCCAGCAGCCTTACCCTCGTCGGGACTGAAGCTTTCTTT
CASSLTLVGTEAFF
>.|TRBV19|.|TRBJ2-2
TGTGCCAGTAGTATAGTACAGAACACCGGGGAGCTGTTTTTT
CASSIVQNTGELFF
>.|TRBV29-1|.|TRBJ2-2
TGCAGCGTTGCTCGCGGACTGAACACCGGGGAGCTGTTTTTT
CSVARGLNTGELFF
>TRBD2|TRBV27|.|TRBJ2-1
TGTGCCAGCAGCCTGCTGTCTAGCGGGAGTTGGAATGAGCAGTTCTTC
CASSLLSSGSWNEQFF
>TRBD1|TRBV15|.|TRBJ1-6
TGTGCCACCAGCAGGGACAGGGTAACTGACTCACCCCTCCACTTT
CATSRDRVTDSPLHF
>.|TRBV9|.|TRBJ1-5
TGTGCCAGCAGTTCCCCCCGGGGGGAAGGTAATCAGCCCCAGCATTTT
CASSSPRGEGNQPQHF
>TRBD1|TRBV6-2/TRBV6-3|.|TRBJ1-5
TGTGCCAGCAGTTACTCCCTCGGGACAGGGGGAAACAGCAATCAGCCCCAGCATTTT
CASSYSLGTGGNSNQPQHF
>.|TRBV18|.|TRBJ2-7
TGTGCCAGCTCAACCTTAACAGGGGGGGCTTCCTACGAGCAGTACTTC
CASSTLTGGASYEQYF
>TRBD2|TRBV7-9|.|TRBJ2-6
TGTGCCAGCAGCTTCGGGAGGTCCTCTGGGGCCAACGTCCTGACTTTC
CASSFGRSSGANVLTF
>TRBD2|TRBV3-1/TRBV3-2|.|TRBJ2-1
TGTGCCAGCAGCTACCTAGCGGGAGAGGGTGGAGGGCAGTTCTTC
CASSYLAGEGGGQFF
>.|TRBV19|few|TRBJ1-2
TGTGCCAGTAGTATGGAGGGATCTCCCCATGGCTACACCTTC
CASSMEGSPHGYTF
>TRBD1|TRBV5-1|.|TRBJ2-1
TGCGCCAGCAGCCCGGACAGGTTAGGCCAAGGGTACAATGAGCAGTTCTTC
CASSPDRLGQGYNEQFF
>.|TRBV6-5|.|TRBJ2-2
TGTGCCAGCAGTATCCAAGGGAGGAGGGCCGGGGAGCTGTTTTTT
CASSIQGRRAGELFF
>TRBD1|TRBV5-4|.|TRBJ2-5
TGTGCCAGCAGCTTGGGGGACAGGGAAATACAAGAGACCCAGTACTTC
CASSLGDREIQETQYF
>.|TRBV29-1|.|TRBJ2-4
TGCAGCGTTGTGCCGGACGCCGGGACCAAAAACATTCAGTACTTC
CSVVPDAGTKNIQYF
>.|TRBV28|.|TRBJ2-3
TGTGCCAGCAGTTCCCTGAGAGGACTCAGCACAGATACGCAGTATTTT
CASSSLRGLSTDTQYF
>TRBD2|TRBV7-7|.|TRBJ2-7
TGTGCTAGCAGCTTGAGCGGGAGTGGCGAGCAGTACTTC
CASSLSGSGEQYF
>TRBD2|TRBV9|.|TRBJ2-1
TGTGCCAGCAGCGTAGGATTCGGCGGGAGGGAGGTCAATGAGCAGTTCTTC
CASSVGFGGREVNEQFF
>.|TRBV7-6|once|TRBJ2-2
TGTGCCAGCAGCCCAGTTGGTCCCCAGGGGACGACAGTTGGGGAGCTGTTTTTT
CASSPVGPQGTTVGELFF
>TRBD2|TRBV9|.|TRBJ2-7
TGTGCCAGCAGTACCGGGACTAGCGGGGCGGGACACTTC
CASSTGTSGAGHF
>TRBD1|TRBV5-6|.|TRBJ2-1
TGTGCCAGCAGCTTGGACCCGACAGGGATCAATGAGCAGTTCTTC
CASSLDPTGINEQFF
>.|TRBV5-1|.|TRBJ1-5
TGCGCCAGCAGCTTGGGCGGGAATAGCAATCAGCCCCAGCATTTT
CASSLGGNSNQPQHF
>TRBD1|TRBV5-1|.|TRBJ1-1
TGCGCCAGCAGCTTAGGGGACAGGGTGGGCACTGAAGCTTTCTTT
CASSLGDRVGTEAFF